The present T cell receptor beta chain was sequenced within a study of blood T cells in healthy people across ages. About the research overall: About one barcoded beta molecule per two T cells was the capture yield of template switching.

Through a sample-barcoded 5' primer and a J-beta primer mix, a second PCR was run for roughly 7 to 11 cycles. Each cDNA molecule carried a tag from a template-switch adaptor that contained 12 random nucleotides. From the 5' RACE reads, TCRdb called clonotypes with MiXCR, one entry per CDR3 protein. The repertoire includes 1.5 million or so distinct CDR3 sequences, approximately 40% of them detected once, and 7.9% sits in the top ten. The study recruited healthy Caucasian donors from Russia who were aged roughly 6 to 90. Donors gave around 10 milliliters of peripheral blood apiece. This CDR3 contains 12 residues. V was clipped by 1 base and J by 7 bases, with 2 bases between them. The germline CDR1 and CDR2 sequences are KGHSH and LQKENI.

The origin of this receptor is a young woman in good health. This chain uses TRBV18 with TRBJ1-6; D remains ambiguous. Sequencing was performed on blood. Here the CDR3 DNA reads TGTGCCAGCTCACCACAGAATTCACCCCTCCACTTT. Its protein is CASSPQNSPLHF. Complete variable domain (other parts from reference TRBV18 and TRBJ1-6): NAGVMQNPRHLVRRRGQEARLRCSPMKGHSHVYWYRQLPEEGLKFMVYLQKENIIDESGMPKERFSAEFPKEGPSILRIQQVVRGDSAAYFCASSPQNSPLHFGNGTRLTVT.